The clone carrying this T cell receptor beta chain was counted a few times. No antigen is known for it. These data belong to a study of T cell repertoires in cytomegalovirus infection. The overall study: Recently identified HLA-C-restricted and well-studied HLA-B-restricted CMV epitopes were used.

Study-wide findings and caveats: In two of eight donors, the top clonotype was HLA-C-restricted CMV-specific.

TCRdb re-analysed the reads in MiXCR, keeping a single row per CDR3 protein. Counted here are 650,000 to 900,000 distinct CDR3 sequences, around a third occurring once; the ten biggest clones make up around 12%. In germline, CDR1 is LGHDT, CDR2 YNNKEL (reference sequence). This CDR3 has 15 residues. The junction had 4 bases not matched to a gene; V was cut back by 2 bases and J by 2 bases. This TCR derives from a human donor in good health (CMV status not recorded). Some clones in this sample may be carry-over from other donors' samples. This material consisted of cultured CD8+ T cells from PBMCs, taken from culture after CMV antigen stimulation. The genes are TRBV3-1 and TRBJ2-7, with 9 bases lining up with TRBD1. In DNA form, the CDR3 reads TGTGCCAGCAGCCAAACCGGGACAGGGCCCTACGAGCAGTACTTC. As protein: CASSQTGTGPYEQYF.